What follows describes a single T cell receptor beta chain. This PCR relied on a set of 60 Vbeta primers and 13 Jbeta primers. Libraries were prepared by immunoSEQ multiplex PCR; TCRdb keeps only in-frame clonotypes and omits some of them. The table records about 160,000 clones, roughly 82% of them present only once. Trimming left V 6 bases short and J 4 bases short, with 16 bases between. Germline V CDR1 and CDR2: MNHEY, SVGAGI. CDR3 length equals 14 residues. The source of the sample is a study of cytomegalovirus exposure and HLA in healthy donors. This sequence was found in a girl aged 5 to 17 in good health and CMV-seropositive. V and J are TRBV6-5 and TRBJ2-7; weak D call: TRBD1 (6 bases). Input material: PBMCs. CDR3 residues: CASRLGQLTYEQYF. CDR3 bases: TGTGCCAGCAGGCTCGGACAGTTGACGTACGAGCAGTACTTC.